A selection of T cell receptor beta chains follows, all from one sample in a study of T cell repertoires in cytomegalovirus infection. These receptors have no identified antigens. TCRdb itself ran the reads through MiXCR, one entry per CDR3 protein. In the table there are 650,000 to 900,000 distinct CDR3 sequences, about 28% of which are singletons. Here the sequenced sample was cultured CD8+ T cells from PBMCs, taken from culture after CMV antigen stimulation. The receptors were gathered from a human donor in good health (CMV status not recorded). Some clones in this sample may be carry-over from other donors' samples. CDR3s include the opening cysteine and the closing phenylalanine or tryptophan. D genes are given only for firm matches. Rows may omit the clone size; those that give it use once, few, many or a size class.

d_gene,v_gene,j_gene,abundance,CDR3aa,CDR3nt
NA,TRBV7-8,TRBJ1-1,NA,CASSRSVADYTEAFF,TGTGCCAGCAGCCGATCTGTGGCGGATTACACTGAAGCTTTCTTT
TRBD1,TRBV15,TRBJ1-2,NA,CATSRDPQGALHLDGYTF,TGTGCCACCAGCAGAGATCCGCAGGGGGCACTTCATTTAGATGGCTACACCTTC
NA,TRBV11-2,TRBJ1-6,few,CASSLGGAPLHF,TGTGCCAGCAGCCTGGGGGGGGCACCCCTCCACTTT
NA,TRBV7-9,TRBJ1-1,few,CASSLKNGLNTEAFF,TGTGCCAGCAGCTTAAAGAACGGATTGAACACTGAAGCTTTCTTT
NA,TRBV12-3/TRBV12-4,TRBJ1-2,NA,CASSFNQDGYTF,TGTGCCAGCAGTTTTAATCAGGATGGCTACACCTTC
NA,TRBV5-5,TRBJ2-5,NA,CASSLEGTLIFQETQYF,TGTGCCAGCAGCTTGGAGGGCACCCTCATTTTCCAAGAGACCCAGTACTTC
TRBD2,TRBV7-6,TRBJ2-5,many,CASSPQGLAGVEETQYF,TGTGCCAGCAGCCCCCAGGGACTAGCGGGGGTTGAGGAGACCCAGTACTTC
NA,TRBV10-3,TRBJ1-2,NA,CAIRGGQGDHYGYTF,TGTGCCATCAGGGGGGGCCAGGGCGACCACTATGGCTACACCTTC
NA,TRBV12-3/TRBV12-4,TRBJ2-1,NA,CASSLVGLDGEQFF,TGTGCCAGCAGTTTAGTCGGTCTAGATGGTGAGCAGTTCTTC
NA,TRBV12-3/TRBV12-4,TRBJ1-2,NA,CASSFRESSYGYTF,TGTGCCAGCAGTTTCCGAGAAAGCAGCTATGGCTACACCTTC